These 29 T cell receptor beta chains came from one sample sequenced in a study of neurological immune-mediated disorders. Each CDR3 protein gets one entry after TCRdb re-called the 5' RACE reads with MiXCR. The sample holds approximately 100,000 distinct CDR3 sequences, about 3.8% seen once. Sample: PBMCs. All receptors come from a woman younger than 30 with multiple sclerosis.

This clonotype has at least ten counts. V gene TRBV27 combines with J gene TRBJ2-6; TRBD1 is a possible D gene (5 bases). The CDR3 consists of 18 residues. The ends were cut back, 3 bases at V and 0 bases at J, with 15 bases in the middle. Germline CDR1 MNHEY, CDR2 SMNVEV (reference sequence). Here the CDR3 reads CASSLMIGHNSGANVLTF. The DNA for the CDR3 is TGTGCCAGCAGTTTGATGATAGGACATAACTCTGGGGCCAACGTCCTGACTTTC.

This clonotype appeared many times. The gene calls are TRBV11-2 and TRBJ1-3, with a tentative D call TRBD1 (6 bases). V lost 5 bases to trimming and J lost 2 bases, with 10 bases between them. CDR3 length equals 14 residues. Per germline, CDR1 SGHAT and CDR2 FQNNGV. The CDR3 loop is CASSTWTAGNTIYF. CDR3 coding DNA: TGTGCCAGCAGCACTTGGACAGCTGGAAACACCATATATTTT.

A word on this clonotype: This may be a read error: a much more frequent sequence differs by one nucleotide. This rearrangement joins TRBV28 to TRBJ2-1; D is unclear. The CDR3 contains 12 residues. Per germline, CDR1 MDHEN and CDR2 SYDVKM. The CDR3: CDSSFARNEQFF. Written as DNA, the CDR3 is TGTGACAGCAGTTTTGCCAGAAATGAGCAGTTCTTC.

This clonotype showed up many times. The chain has TRBV7-2 and TRBJ2-3, with TRBD1 matching over 7 bases. The V and J ends lost 5 bases and 1 base, in that order; junction bases with no gene match: 6. From germline, CDR1 is SGHTA and CDR2 FQGNSA. The CDR3 totals 15 residues. The CDR3 reads CASSPPGQRTDTQYF. CDR3 DNA sequence: TGTGCCAGCAGCCCACCGGGACAGCGCACAGATACGCAGTATTTT.

This clonotype was picked up many times. The chain recombines TRBV5-1 with TRBJ2-1; 8 bases are shared with TRBD2. V gave up 6 bases and J gave up 0 bases; unmatched junction bases: 11. The CDR3 is made up of 17 amino acids. The germline gives CDR1 SGHRS, CDR2 YFSETQ. The CDR3 DNA reads TGCGCCAGCACTTCCTCCGCGGGGGGCGGCTCCTACAATGAGCAGTTCTTC. As protein: CASTSSAGGGSYNEQFF. Combining the CDR3 with reference TRBV5-1 and TRBJ2-1 gives the whole variable domain KAGVTQTPRYLIKTRGQQVTLSCSPISGHRSVSWYQQTPGQGLQFLFEYFSETQRNKGNFPGRFSGRQFSNSRSEMNVSTLELGDSALYLCASTSSAGGGSYNEQFFGPGTRLTVL.

The chain employs TRBV29-1 and TRBJ2-5, with 7 bases that match TRBD2. The CDR3 totals 13 residues. Per the germline V gene, CDR1 is SQVTM and CDR2 is ANQGSEA. V lost 3 bases, J lost 5 bases, and 6 bases stayed unmatched. The CDR3 region is CSVEKSGGETQYF. The CDR3 nucleotides are TGCAGCGTTGAGAAATCCGGGGGGGAGACCCAGTACTTC. The whole variable domain, filled in from reference TRBV29-1 and TRBJ2-5, reads SAVISQKPSRDICQRGTSLTIQCQVDSQVTMMFWYRQQPGQSLTLIATANQGSEATYESGFVIDKFPISRPNLTFSTLTVSNMSPEDSSIYLCSVEKSGGETQYFGPGTRLLVL.

Only a few counts were recorded for this clonotype. A much larger clone lies one base from this, so it may be a read error. The V and J genes are TRBV3-1 and TRBJ2-7; 7 nucleotides match TRBD1. The CDR3 is 16 amino acids. V was pared by 4 bases and J by 3 bases, with 12 bases of the junction left unmatched. Germline loops: CDR1 LGHDT, CDR2 YNNKEL (reference sequence). The CDR3 spells CASSRNGTAKIYEQYF. The CDR3 DNA follows: TGTGCCAGCAGCCGAAACGGGACAGCGAAGATCTACGAGCAGTACTTC.

This clonotype was recorded many times. The chain couples TRBV28 to TRBJ2-1, with TRBD2 identical over 13 bases. Germline V gene data show CDR1 as MDHEN and CDR2 as SYDVKM. The CDR3 loop spans 18 amino acids. V was clipped by 4 bases and J by 3 bases; unmatched bases: 9. CDR3 DNA: TGTGCCAGCAGTTCCGGACTAGCGGGAGTAGTGTTCTACAATGAGCAGTTCTTC. Translation: CASSSGLAGVVFYNEQFF.

This clonotype was counted at least ten times. The V gene is TRBV6-5, the J gene TRBJ1-6; a possible D gene is TRBD1 (6 bases). The V gene's germline CDR1 is MNHEY and CDR2 SVGAGI. Trimming removed 3 bases at V and 6 bases at J, with 9 bases between. The CDR3 is 14 residues long. CDR3 residues: CASSYQGGNSPLHF. The CDR3 DNA is TGTGCCAGCAGTTATCAAGGGGGTAATTCACCCCTCCACTTT.

The sample holds many counts of this clonotype. CDR3: CASSQQGFEETQYF. CDR3 DNA sequence: TGTGCCAGCTCACAACAGGGGTTCGAAGAGACCCAGTACTTC. V is TRBV18 and J is TRBJ2-5; 7 bases map to TRBD1. The CDR3 consists of 14 residues. The ends lost 4 bases at V and 3 bases at J; junction bases unmatched: 5. Germline V gene data show CDR1 as KGHSH and CDR2 as LQKENI.

This clonotype was seen ten or more times. The rearrangement uses TRBV20-1 and TRBJ2-7; D is ambiguous. The CDR3 extends over 16 amino acids. With 3 bases removed from V and 0 bases from J, the gap between germline ends came to 18 bases. Germline V CDR1 and CDR2: DFQATT, SNEGSKA (reference sequence). CDR3 sequence (DNA): TGCAGTGCTAGGGGGTCTGGTGGCGGCTTCTCCTACGAGCAGTACTTC. This encodes CSARGSGGGFSYEQYF.

Ten or more counts support this clonotype. The V gene is TRBV20-1, the J gene TRBJ2-1; 9 nucleotides agree with TRBD2. Germline values: CDR1 DFQATT, CDR2 SNEGSKA (reference sequence). The CDR3 sequence is 16 residues long. J was trimmed by 3 bases and V by 5 bases; bases with no gene match: 11. The DNA of the CDR3 is TGCAGTGCTGGCGGCCAGGGGACTAGCAGCTACAATGAGCAGTTCTTC. As protein: CSAGGQGTSSYNEQFF.

At least ten counts were recorded for this clonotype. J is TRBJ2-7 and V is TRBV6-5; TRBD2 matches at 10 bases. Per germline, CDR1 MNHEY and CDR2 SVGAGI. The CDR3 spans 20 residues. The trim removed 2 bases at V and 6 bases at J, leaving 22 bases unmatched. The CDR3 nucleotides are TGTGCCAGCAGTTACAGGCTTGGGACTAGCGTCAGGGGGACTATAGGCGAGCAGTACTTC. It translates to CASSYRLGTSVRGTIGEQYF.

This clonotype was seen repeatedly, ten times or more. The chain combines TRBV7-2 with TRBJ2-3, with 9 positions matching TRBD2. The CDR3 contains 18 residues. CDR1 is SGHTA and CDR2 is FQGNSA in the germline V gene. Trimming cost V 0 bases and J 0 bases; bases outside gene matches: 7. CDR3 region: CASSLAGIAGESTDTQYF. CDR3 coding DNA: TGTGCCAGCAGCTTAGCTGGGATAGCGGGAGAGAGCACAGATACGCAGTATTTT.

This clonotype was seen repeatedly, ten times or more. The gene calls are TRBV29-1 and TRBJ1-1; D uncertain. Germline V gene data show CDR1 as SQVTM and CDR2 as ANQGSEA. Trimming cost V 3 bases and J 1 base, with 12 bases left between them. CDR3 length: 14 residues. CDR3 DNA sequence: TGCAGCGTTGACACAAGCAGAACGAACACTGAAGCTTTCTTT. Amino acids: CSVDTSRTNTEAFF.

This clonotype was seen repeatedly, ten times or more. In DNA form, the CDR3 reads TGTGCCAGCAGCTTGAGTAGCGGGGACAATGAGCAGTTCTTC. It encodes CASSLSSGDNEQFF. The chain combines TRBV5-5 with TRBJ2-1; 8 bases agree with TRBD2. V gave up 1 base and J gave up 5 bases; unmatched junction bases: 2. The CDR3 covers 14 residues. CDR1 is SGHKS, CDR2 YYEKEE, per germline (reference sequence).

In its sample, this clonotype was seen many times. The V gene is TRBV12-3 or TRBV12-4, the J gene TRBJ2-1; TRBD1 might be the D (6 bases). Trimming removed 6 bases at V and 5 bases at J, with 17 bases between. The CDR3 runs 15 residues. This CDR3 reads CASSPTGGQNNEQFF. The CDR3 DNA sequence: TGTGCCAGCAGCCCTACCGGAGGACAGAACAATGAGCAGTTCTTC.

This clonotype was seen at least ten times. The rearrangement links TRBV15 to TRBJ2-4, with D possibly being TRBD2 (5 bases). CDR3 length: 18 residues. The germline V gene encodes CDR1 LNHNV and CDR2 YYDKDF (reference sequence). V lost 3 bases and J 3 bases, leaving 21 bases between the germline ends. CDR3 sequence reads: CATSSLGVASSGKNIQYF. In nucleotides, the CDR3 is TGTGCCACCAGCAGTTTGGGAGTTGCCTCATCGGGCAAAAACATTCAGTACTTC. Variable domain in full (rest from reference TRBV15 and TRBJ2-4): DAMVIQNPRYQVTQFGKPVTLSCSQTLNHNVMYWYQQKSSQAPKLLFHYYDKDFNNEADTPDNFQSRRPNTSFCFLDIRSPGLGDTAMYLCATSSLGVASSGKNIQYFGAGTRLSVL.

This clonotype was seen more than once but under ten times. The V gene is TRBV7-6, the J gene TRBJ1-3, with 11 bases fitting TRBD1. CDR1 and CDR2 (germline): SGHVS, FNYEAQ. The CDR3 has 16 residues. V lost 5 bases to trimming and J lost 2 bases; unmatched junction nucleotides: 5. The CDR3 region is CASSQGQGAAGNTIYF. As DNA, the CDR3 is TGTGCCAGCAGCCAAGGACAGGGGGCGGCTGGAAACACCATATATTTT. Combining the CDR3 with reference TRBV7-6 and TRBJ1-3 gives the whole variable domain GAGVSQSPRYKVTKRGQDVALRCDPISGHVSLYWYRQALGQGPEFLTYFNYEAQQDKSGLPNDRFSAERPEGSISTLTIQRTEQRDSAMYRCASSQGQGAAGNTIYFGEGSWLTVV.

This clonotype was counted once. This may come from a read error, since a much larger clone is one base off. This chain joins TRBV7-2 and TRBJ2-1; 8 nucleotides agree with TRBD2. This CDR3 is 16 amino acids long. Germline CDR1 is SGHTA and CDR2 is FQGNSA. CDR3 protein: CASSIRSGSSYNAQFF. The CDR3 region has the DNA TGTGCCAGCAGCATACGCAGCGGGAGCTCCTACAATGCGCAGTTCTTC. Complete variable domain (other parts from reference TRBV7-2 and TRBJ2-1): GAGVSQSPSNKVTEKGKDVELRCDPISGHTALYWYRQSLGQGLEFLIYFQGNSAPDKSGLPSDRFSAERTGGSVSTLTIQRTQQEDSAVYLCASSIRSGSSYNAQFFGPGTRLTVL.

Many counts were recorded for this clonotype. This chain connects TRBV14 to TRBJ1-6; D is unclear. V was cut by 1 base and J by 3 bases, with 4 bases left in between. Per germline, CDR1 SGHDN and CDR2 FVKESK. CDR3 length: 14 amino acids. As DNA, the CDR3 is TGTGCCAGCAGCCAAGGACTCTATAATTCACCCCTCCACTTT. It yields the protein CASSQGLYNSPLHF.

This clonotype occurred many times. V gene TRBV20-1 combines with J gene TRBJ2-2; D possibly corresponds to TRBD2 (5 bases). Trimming shortened V by 0 bases and J by 5 bases, and 16 bases separated the two germline ends. The CDR3 consists of 16 residues. In germline, CDR1 is DFQATT, CDR2 SNEGSKA (reference sequence). Here the CDR3 reads CSAREGSGGRTGELFF. For the CDR3, the DNA is TGCAGTGCTAGAGAAGGGAGCGGCGGGCGAACCGGGGAGCTGTTTTTT.

This clonotype was seen repeatedly, ten times or more. This chain links TRBV7-2 with TRBJ2-5, with D tentatively TRBD2 (5 bases). V was trimmed by 1 base and J by 5 bases, leaving 8 bases between them. Germline lookup yields CDR1 SGHTA and CDR2 FQGNSA. The CDR3 is 13 residues long. The CDR3 region is CASSLGRRETQYF. CDR3 nucleotides: TGTGCCAGCAGCTTAGGACGGAGGGAGACCCAGTACTTC.

This clonotype occurred many times. The chain is built from TRBV5-1 and TRBJ1-1; D might be TRBD1 (5 bases). The germline gives CDR1 SGHRS, CDR2 YFSETQ. The CDR3 is made up of 12 amino acids. V shed 4 bases and J shed 9 bases, with 13 bases lying between them. The CDR3: CASSPAGEQAFF. The CDR3 DNA is TGCGCCAGCAGCCCGGCGGGGGAGCAAGCTTTCTTT.

The rearrangement joins TRBV5-6 to TRBJ2-1; either TRBD1 or TRBD2 may fit D (6 bases each). CDR3 length equals 14 residues. The ends were cut back, 0 bases at V and 10 bases at J, with 14 bases in the middle. CDR1 is SGHDT, CDR2 YYEEEE, per germline. The CDR3 sequence: CASSLGQAGGEQFF. DNA for the CDR3: TGTGCCAGCAGCTTGGGACAGGCTGGGGGGGAGCAGTTCTTC.

This clonotype was detected a few times. It may be a read error: a sequence one base away is much more abundant. The genes are TRBV7-9 and TRBJ2-3, with 7 bases that match TRBD2. Looked up from germline, CDR1 is SEHNR and CDR2 is FQNEAQ (reference sequence). The CDR3 spans 15 residues. CDR3 amino acids: CASSLRAGVTDKQYF. The CDR3 bases are TGTGCCAGCAGCTTACGGGCGGGGGTCACAGATAAGCAGTATTTT.

At least ten counts were recorded for this clonotype. The genes are TRBV20-1 and TRBJ2-1; 8 bases match TRBD1. V lost 0 bases and J lost 9; bases outside the gene matches: 13. The CDR3 sequence is 16 residues long. Germline V gene data show CDR1 as DFQATT and CDR2 as SNEGSKA (reference sequence). CDR3 in DNA: TGCAGTGCTAGAGATCAACGGACAGGGTGGTCATCTGAGCAGTTCTTC. Protein: CSARDQRTGWSSEQFF.

This clonotype was counted at least ten times. This chain links TRBV5-6 with TRBJ2-2; D is perhaps TRBD2 (6 bases). The V gene's germline CDR1 is SGHDT and CDR2 YYEEEE. The ends were cut back, 4 bases at V and 5 bases at J, with 18 bases in the middle. The CDR3 spans 16 residues. The CDR3 loop reads CASSPSTSSRTGELFF. For the CDR3, the DNA is TGTGCCAGCAGCCCGTCGACTAGTTCAAGGACCGGGGAGCTGTTTTTT.

This clonotype was observed many times. The chain recombines TRBV5-1 with TRBJ1-4, with 7 bases that match TRBD1. Trimming at V came to 4 bases and at J to 3 bases, leaving 3 bases not matched to a gene. The germline gives CDR1 SGHRS, CDR2 YFSETQ. The CDR3 consists of 14 residues. This CDR3 is CASSQGQPNEKLFF. In DNA form, the CDR3 reads TGCGCCAGCAGCCAGGGACAGCCTAATGAAAAACTGTTTTTT.